The 23 T cell receptor beta chains given below trace back to one sample, sequenced in a study of T cell clusters in autoimmune cytopenias. TRB was amplified by touch-down multiplex PCR, primer pools A and B combined. Each CDR3 protein gets one entry in TCRdb, which reprocessed the multiplex PCR reads and gives no DNA. This table lists about 470 distinct CDR3 sequences. TRB was amplified from roughly 250 ng of peripheral blood genomic DNA per sample. The sequencing input was peripheral blood. The receptors were gathered from a human donor with an autoimmune cytopenia or autoimmune hepatitis (not recorded which).

This clonotype is deemed medium-sized by its frequency. The CDR3: CASSLAGWETQYF. This chain joins TRBV7-2 and TRBJ2-5. The germline CDR1 and CDR2 sequences are SGHTA and FQGNSA. The CDR3 runs 13 residues.

This clonotype is classed as medium-sized by frequency. The chain joins TRBV20-1 to TRBJ1-5. From germline, CDR1 is DFQATT and CDR2 SNEGSKA (reference sequence). This CDR3 spans 16 amino acids. The CDR3 region is CSARDGGLRSNQPQHF.

This clonotype registers medium-sized by frequency. V and J are TRBV6-6 and TRBJ1-3. The CDR3 consists of 12 residues. Germline V gene lookup returns CDR1 MNHNY and CDR2 SVGAGI (reference sequence). CDR3 sequence reads: CATRGSGNTIYF.

By frequency, this clonotype registers medium-sized. The chain couples TRBV20-1 to TRBJ1-4. This CDR3 region has 15 residues. Germline values: CDR1 DFQATT, CDR2 SNEGSKA (reference sequence). The CDR3 protein is CSARAPRATNEKLFF.

This clonotype is called medium-sized based on its frequency. V gene TRBV27 combines with J gene TRBJ1-5; TCRdb gives TRBD1 as the D gene, but with no DNA this cannot be confirmed. The CDR3 runs to 19 residues. CDR1 and CDR2 from the germline V gene are MNHEY and SMNVEV (reference sequence). This CDR3 is CASSFWTAYFQVGNQPQHF.

The gene calls are TRBV29-1 and TRBJ1-4; TCRdb's D call of TRBD1 is untestable without DNA. Germline V CDR1 and CDR2: SQVTM, ANQGSEA. This CDR3 is built from 14 residues. The CDR3 here is CSVSDGTTNEKLFF.

This clonotype is classed as medium-sized by frequency. The rearrangement links TRBV5-1 to TRBJ2-5. This CDR3 has 14 residues. Germline V gene data show CDR1 as SGHRS and CDR2 as YFSETQ. This CDR3 reads CASSSDWVQETQYF. The whole variable domain, filled in from reference TRBV5-1 and TRBJ2-5, reads KAGVTQTPRYLIKTRGQQVTLSCSPISGHRSVSWYQQTPGQGLQFLFEYFSETQRNKGNFPGRFSGRQFSNSRSEMNVSTLELGDSALYLCASSSDWVQETQYFGPGTRLLVL.

This chain joins TRBV18 and TRBJ1-2; TCRdb outputs TRBD1, but without DNA this stays unchecked. In germline, CDR1 is KGHSH, CDR2 LQKENI. The CDR3 totals 13 residues. The CDR3 region is CASSPDSSYGYTF.

This clonotype is called medium-sized (0.01 to 0.1%) based on its frequency. The rearrangement joins TRBV14 to TRBJ1-1; the TCRdb D gene call, TRBD1, has no DNA to confirm it. The CDR3 covers 12 residues. Germline assignment: CDR1 SGHDN and CDR2 FVKESK. Here the CDR3 reads CASSHPGAKAFF. The full variable domain, its missing parts supplied by reference TRBV14 and TRBJ1-1, is EAGVTQFPSHSVIEKGQTVTLRCDPISGHDNLYWYRRVMGKEIKFLLHFVKESKQDESGMPNNRFLAERTGGTYSTLKVQPAELEDSGVYFCASSHPGAKAFFGQGTRLTVV.

This clonotype counts as medium-sized by frequency. V gene TRBV27 combines with J gene TRBJ1-5; TCRdb's D gene call, TRBD1, goes unchecked for lack of DNA. CDR1 MNHEY and CDR2 SMNVEV come from the germline V gene (reference sequence). This CDR3 is 13 amino acids long. CDR3 loop: CASSFAGSQPQHF.

This clonotype is deemed large by its frequency. The rearrangement joins TRBV19 to TRBJ2-7. Germline CDR1 and CDR2: LNHDA and SQIVND (reference sequence). This CDR3 spans 13 amino acids. The CDR3 loop reads CASSKTATYEQYF.

Frequency places this clonotype as medium-sized. The rearrangement links TRBV20-1 to TRBJ2-3; the TCRdb call, TRBD2, lacks DNA for checking. In germline, CDR1 is DFQATT, CDR2 SNEGSKA (reference sequence). The CDR3 extends over 16 amino acids. The CDR3 loop reads CSARVAGRGSLDTQYF.

Considering frequency, this clonotype is large. The chain combines TRBV30 with TRBJ2-1. This CDR3 is built from 11 residues. Germline assignment: CDR1 GTSNPN and CDR2 SVGIG (reference sequence). The CDR3 loop reads CAWSFADEQFF.

This clonotype registers medium-sized by frequency. The chain carries TRBV18 and TRBJ1-1. Germline V gene lookup returns CDR1 KGHSH and CDR2 LQKENI. This CDR3 comprises 13 residues. The CDR3 sequence: CASSPRQPPQAFF.

CDR3 loop: CASSQDGTEGSYEQYF. This sequence joins TRBV4-2 and TRBJ2-7; the D call from TCRdb, TRBD2, cannot be confirmed without DNA. Germline loops: CDR1 LGHNA, CDR2 YNFKEQ. This CDR3 is built from 16 residues.

This clonotype is called medium-sized (0.01 to 0.1%) based on its frequency. The rearrangement uses TRBV7-9 and TRBJ2-1; TCRdb's assignment of TRBD2 cannot be checked, as there is no DNA. Germline assignment: CDR1 SEHNR and CDR2 FQNEAQ (reference sequence). CDR3 length: 13 amino acids. CDR3 region: CASSLPGLAEQFF. The variable domain in full, completed from reference TRBV7-9 and TRBJ2-1, reads DTGVSQNPRHKITKRGQNVTFRCDPISEHNRLYWYRQTLGQGPEFLTYFQNEAQLEKSRLLSDRFSAERPKGSFSTLEIQRTEQGDSAMYLCASSLPGLAEQFFGPGTRLTVL.

The chain uses TRBV25-1 and TRBJ1-4; TCRdb reports TRBD1, a call that lacks DNA to check it against. The CDR3 has 15 amino acids. Germline values: CDR1 MGHDK, CDR2 SYGVNS. CDR3: CASSPEWAFGEKLFF.

The CDR3 region is CASSHDRQGICSPLHF. The V and J genes are TRBV6-1 and TRBJ1-6; the TRBD1 assignment by TCRdb is unverifiable without DNA. The length of the CDR3 is 16 residues. Germline V lookup: CDR1 MNHNS, CDR2 SASEGT.

J is TRBJ1-2 and V is TRBV4-1; without DNA, the TCRdb call of TRBD1 cannot be checked. The CDR3 extends over 14 amino acids. Germline V gives CDR1 MGHRA, CDR2 YSYEKL. This CDR3 reads CASSPGQGGYGYTF.

By frequency, this clonotype is large. This chain uses TRBV27 with TRBJ2-1; the D call from TCRdb, TRBD1, cannot be confirmed without DNA. This CDR3 has 16 residues. The germline V gene has CDR1 MNHEY and CDR2 SMNVEV (reference sequence). The CDR3 spells CASSSVAGATYNEQFF.

This clonotype is classed as medium-sized by frequency. The genes are TRBV5-1 and TRBJ2-1; the TRBD2 assignment by TCRdb is unverifiable without DNA. CDR3 length: 14 residues. Germline V lookup: CDR1 SGHRS, CDR2 YFSETQ. CDR3 sequence reads: CASSLVAGGNEQFF. Filled out from reference TRBV5-1 and TRBJ2-1, the complete variable domain reads KAGVTQTPRYLIKTRGQQVTLSCSPISGHRSVSWYQQTPGQGLQFLFEYFSETQRNKGNFPGRFSGRQFSNSRSEMNVSTLELGDSALYLCASSLVAGGNEQFFGPGTRLTVL.

Frequency places this clonotype as medium-sized (0.01 to 0.1%). The chain joins TRBV5-5 to TRBJ2-2. This CDR3 region has 12 residues. Germline assignment: CDR1 SGHKS and CDR2 YYEKEE (reference sequence). The CDR3 region is CASSLMVGELFF.

The chain is built from TRBV6-2 or TRBV6-3 and TRBJ2-1; the D call from TCRdb, TRBD2, cannot be confirmed without DNA. This CDR3 is built from 14 residues. The germline V gene has CDR1 MNHEY and CDR2 SVGEGT. The chain's CDR3 is CASRPLAGEGEQFF.